These T cell receptor beta chains were read from a single sample in a study of CD8 T cells in ankylosing spondylitis. A single record per CDR3 protein comes from TCRdb applying MiXCR to the 5' RACE reads. Among 200,000 to 300,000 distinct CDR3 sequences listed, 8% to 9.5% were seen once. The specimen sequenced was blood, either unsorted or a sorted T cell fraction (not recorded which). Receptors originate from a male donor with ankylosing spondylitis or in good health (not recorded which). The CDR3 runs from the conserved cysteine through the conserved F or W. Fields, in order: J gene, V gene, CDR3 protein.

>TRBJ2-1|TRBV5-1
CASSFHRAFDEQFF
>TRBJ2-7|TRBV20-1
CSARPGHNSYEQYF
>TRBJ2-2|TRBV5-1
CASSLAKGLAGELFF
>TRBJ1-5|TRBV20-1
CSASVYNQPQHF
>TRBJ2-2|TRBV5-1
CASSWDSGTGELFF
>TRBJ2-1|TRBV20-1
CALSGRNNEQFF
>TRBJ1-1|TRBV6-5
CASSYRSVNTEAFF
>TRBJ2-2|TRBV5-1
CASSPRQGTGELFF
>TRBJ1-3|TRBV7-2
CASSSHRASGNTIYF
>TRBJ1-4|TRBV6-1
CASKRQLATNEKLFF
>TRBJ1-6|TRBV7-8
CASSKEEGARNSPLHF
>TRBJ2-2|TRBV10-3
CATQGTTGELFF
>TRBJ1-5|TRBV7-2
CASSRGTGYNQPQHF
>TRBJ2-1|TRBV29-1
CSVEWVTYNEQFF
>TRBJ2-7|TRBV2
CASHSQGLAGDRSYEQYF
>TRBJ2-2|TRBV10-1
CARVGTSTQGWTGELFF
>TRBJ2-4|TRBV12-3/TRBV12-4
CASSPTKNIQYF
>TRBJ1-2|TRBV27
CASSLSWGRVGKHGYTF
>TRBJ2-6|TRBV5-1
CASSEQNSGANVLTF
>TRBJ1-2|TRBV20-1
CSARGLQGAGGYTF
>TRBJ1-1|TRBV30
CAWSPLAGGLNTEAFF
>TRBJ2-3|TRBV27
CASRQTGTWLQDTQYF
>TRBJ2-7|TRBV11-1
CASSRLKPTPGREAYEQYF
>TRBJ2-2|TRBV29-1
CSVGSIDTGELFF